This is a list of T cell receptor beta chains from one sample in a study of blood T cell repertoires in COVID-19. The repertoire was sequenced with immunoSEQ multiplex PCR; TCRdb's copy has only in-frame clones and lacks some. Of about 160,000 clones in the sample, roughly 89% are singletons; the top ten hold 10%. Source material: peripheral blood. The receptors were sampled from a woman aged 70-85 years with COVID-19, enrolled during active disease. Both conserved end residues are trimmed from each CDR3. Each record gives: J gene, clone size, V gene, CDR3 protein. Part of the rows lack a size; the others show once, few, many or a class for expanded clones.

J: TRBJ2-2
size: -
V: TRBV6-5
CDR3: ASSPTPGSVGELF

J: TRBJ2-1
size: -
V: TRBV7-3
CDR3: ASSSHRDTNKPQF

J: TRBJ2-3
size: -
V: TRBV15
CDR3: ATGTGTGTGAPHTQY

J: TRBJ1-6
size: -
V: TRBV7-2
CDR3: ASSSRAVNSGSLH

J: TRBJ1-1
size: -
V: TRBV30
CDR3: AWSAGRGNTEAF

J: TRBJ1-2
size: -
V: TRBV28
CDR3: ASTRDGDYGYT

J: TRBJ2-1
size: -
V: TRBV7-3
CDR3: ASSLAVLAGGYNEQF

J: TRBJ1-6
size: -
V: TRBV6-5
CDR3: ASIQDQGINSPLH

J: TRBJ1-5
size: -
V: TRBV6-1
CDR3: ASSEWTDNQPQH

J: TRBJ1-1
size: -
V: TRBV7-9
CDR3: ASSLIVRGSPEAF

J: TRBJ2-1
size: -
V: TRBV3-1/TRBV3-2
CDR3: ASSQGLAGGNEQF

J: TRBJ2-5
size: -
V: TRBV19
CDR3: ASSTTGDAPGTQY

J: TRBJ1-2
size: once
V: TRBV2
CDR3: ASSTKGARTHGYT

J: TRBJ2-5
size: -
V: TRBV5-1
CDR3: ASSLGPLVVETQY

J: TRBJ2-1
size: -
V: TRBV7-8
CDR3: ASSKLAGIFYNEQF

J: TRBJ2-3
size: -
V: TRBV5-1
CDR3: ASSSTSGFTDTQY

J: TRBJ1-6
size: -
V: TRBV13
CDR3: ASSLQGVAYNSPLH

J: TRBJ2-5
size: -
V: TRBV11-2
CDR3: ASSLGLAQETQY

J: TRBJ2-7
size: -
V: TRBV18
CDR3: ASSPGQNYEQY